Listed below are T cell receptor beta chains from one sample, sequenced in a study of cytomegalovirus exposure and HLA in healthy donors. Some clones are missing from TCRdb's copy, which holds only in-frame ones; the method was immunoSEQ multiplex PCR. The data contain approximately 100,000 clones, about two thirds of them seen just once; the ten biggest clones take up about 0.8%. Sample: PBMCs. These receptors all stem from a boy between 5 and 17 years old in good health and CMV-seronegative. The CDR3 runs from the conserved cysteine through the conserved F or W. The D gene is left open where the match is weak. The size field is filled for only some rows; it gives once, few, many or a size class.

d_gene,j_gene,abundance,v_gene,CDR3nt,CDR3aa
-,TRBJ1-6,few,TRBV9,TGTGCCAGCAGCCCGGGGGGAGGGGGGCTTAATTCACCCCTCCACTTT,CASSPGGGGLNSPLHF
-,TRBJ1-1,few,TRBV6-1,TGTGCCAGCAGACTACACGGAACTGAAGCTTTCTTT,CASRLHGTEAFF
-,TRBJ2-7,-,TRBV2,TGTGCCAGCAAGGAGGGCGGCTACGAGCAGTACTTC,CASKEGGYEQYF
-,TRBJ2-7,-,TRBV28,TGTGCCACTATTGGACAAGGAGTGGTTTCAAACTACGAGCAGTACTTC,CATIGQGVVSNYEQYF
-,TRBJ2-3,-,TRBV5-6,TGTGCCAGCAGCTTGGCTCTGTCAGATACGCAGTATTTT,CASSLALSDTQYF
-,TRBJ2-7,-,TRBV15,TGTGCCACCAGCAGCTTTCAACAGGGTCGCGAGCAGTACTTC,CATSSFQQGREQYF
-,TRBJ1-2,-,TRBV25-1,TGTGCCAGCAGTGAATATCATAACCCACTCGGCTACACCTTC,CASSEYHNPLGYTF
TRBD2,TRBJ2-7,-,TRBV5-4,TGTGCCAGCAGCTCCGGGACTAGCTACGAGCAGTACTTC,CASSSGTSYEQYF
-,TRBJ1-1,once,TRBV5-1,TGCGCCAGCAGCCGTGGGGGGACCATCAGGAGCGGTGGGACTGAAGCTTTCTTT,CASSRGGTIRSGGTEAFF
-,TRBJ1-5,-,TRBV19,TGTGCCAGTAGTATTTCGAATCAGCCCCAGCATTTT,CASSISNQPQHF
TRBD2,TRBJ2-3,few,TRBV5-1,TGCGCCAGCAGCGGACTAGACCAAGATACGCAGTATTTT,CASSGLDQDTQYF
-,TRBJ2-3,-,TRBV30,TGTGCCTTATCTCAGGGTAGCCCAGATACGCAGTATTTT,CALSQGSPDTQYF
-,TRBJ2-7,once,TRBV4-1,TGCGCCAGCAGCCAGCGGGCCGCTCCCTACGAGCAGTACTTC,CASSQRAAPYEQYF
TRBD2,TRBJ2-5,-,TRBV7-3,TGTGCCAGCAGCTTAAGAGGACTAGCGGGGGGACAAGAGACCCAGTACTTC,CASSLRGLAGGQETQYF
-,TRBJ1-1,-,TRBV7-9,TGTGCCAGCAGCTTACATGGGAGGAATAACACTGAAGCTTTCTTT,CASSLHGRNNTEAFF
TRBD1,TRBJ1-4,-,TRBV5-1,TGCGCCAGCAGCAATGACAGGGCCGGCGAAAAACTGTTTTTT,CASSNDRAGEKLFF
TRBD1,TRBJ1-2,-,TRBV27,TGTGCCAGCAGTCCCCTTTCGACAGGGTCGAATGGCTACACCTTC,CASSPLSTGSNGYTF
-,TRBJ2-1,-,TRBV28,TGTGCCAGCACCCCCCTCGGGTTCTCCTACAATGAGCAGTTCTTC,CASTPLGFSYNEQFF
TRBD1,TRBJ1-5,-,TRBV19,TGTGCCAGTAGTATCGACAGGGTTCAGCCCCAGCATTTT,CASSIDRVQPQHF
-,TRBJ1-1,once,TRBV27,TGTGCCAGCAGTCAGAGGGAGAAGGCCACTGAAGCTTTCTTT,CASSQREKATEAFF
-,TRBJ2-7,-,TRBV6-6,TGTGCCAGCCGCAATAGATATCCCTACGAGCAGTACTTC,CASRNRYPYEQYF
-,TRBJ2-1,-,TRBV19,TGTGCCACTATAAACTCCGGCTACAATGAGCAGTTCTTC,CATINSGYNEQFF
TRBD1,TRBJ1-5,-,TRBV28,TGTGCCAGCAGCACGACAGGGGTTAGCAATCAGCCCCAGCATTTT,CASSTTGVSNQPQHF
-,TRBJ1-2,once,TRBV29-1,TGCAGCGTTAAAGATCGCACAGGGTTTTTCCCTTTAACAGACTATGGCTACACCTTC,CSVKDRTGFFPLTDYGYTF
TRBD1,TRBJ1-5,-,TRBV15,TGTGCCACCAGCAGGGGGAGGGACAGGGATAGTCAGCCCCAGCATTTT,CATSRGRDRDSQPQHF
TRBD1,TRBJ1-1,-,TRBV5-1,TGCGCCAGCAGCTTGGGGACAGGGGGCATGAACACTGAAGCTTTCTTT,CASSLGTGGMNTEAFF
-,TRBJ2-1,-,TRBV9,TGTGCCAGCAGCGTAGGAGGGCATGAGCAGTTCTTC,CASSVGGHEQFF
-,TRBJ1-2,-,TRBV27,TGTGCCAGTAAGATACAGGGTAGGAATGGCTACACCTTC,CASKIQGRNGYTF
TRBD1,TRBJ2-1,few,TRBV28,TGTGCCAGCAGTCAATACAGGGGAGCTTCGTATGAGCAGTTCTTC,CASSQYRGASYEQFF
TRBD1,TRBJ1-2,-,TRBV28,TGTGCCAGCACCATACAGGGGGCGAGGGGCTACACCTTC,CASTIQGARGYTF
-,TRBJ2-5,few,TRBV5-1,TGCGCCAGCAGCTTGGCCCCCCCCGGGTCGTGGGAGACCCAGTACTTC,CASSLAPPGSWETQYF
-,TRBJ2-3,-,TRBV19,TGTGCCAGTAGTTACAGCCTATTTAGCACAGATACGCAGTATTTT,CASSYSLFSTDTQYF
-,TRBJ2-7,-,TRBV27,TGTGCCAGCAGTGCCAATCCCTTCAGGGTATTGGGGAACGAGCAGTACTTC,CASSANPFRVLGNEQYF
-,TRBJ2-1,once,TRBV11-2,TGTGCCAGCAGCTTAGGGCGGGACCCCTACAATGAGCAGTTCTTC,CASSLGRDPYNEQFF
-,TRBJ1-2,-,TRBV28,TGTGCCAGCAGTTTAGGGGAGGGCTATGGCTACACCTTC,CASSLGEGYGYTF
TRBD1,TRBJ2-7,-,TRBV9,TGTGCCATCTCCTCTTCGGGACAGTTCTACGAGCAGTACTTC,CAISSSGQFYEQYF
TRBD1,TRBJ1-1,-,TRBV7-3,TGTGCCAGCAGCTTAATGGGCACAGGGACAGGCACTGAAGCTTTCTTT,CASSLMGTGTGTEAFF
-,TRBJ1-3,-,TRBV6-6,TGTGCCAGCAGTCATATCGCAGGTCGCTCTGGAAACACCATATATTTT,CASSHIAGRSGNTIYF
-,TRBJ1-2,-,TRBV10-3,TGTGCCACCAGATTGTACGACATCTCCCTAAATGGCTACACCTTC,CATRLYDISLNGYTF
-,TRBJ1-2,-,TRBV30,TGTGCCTGGACCCAGGGCATTCTTAGGCATGGCTACACCTTC,CAWTQGILRHGYTF
TRBD2,TRBJ2-3,once,TRBV4-1,TGCGCCAGCAGCCCAAGCGGGGGGGCCAAGTCGGATACGCAGTATTTT,CASSPSGGAKSDTQYF
TRBD2,TRBJ2-1,-,TRBV5-1,TGCGCCAGCAGCTCGCCGACTAGCGGATCTTGGTACAATGAGCAGTTCTTC,CASSSPTSGSWYNEQFF
-,TRBJ1-1,-,TRBV2,TGTGCCAGCAGTGAGGGGGGGAAGAACACTGAAGCTTTCTTT,CASSEGGKNTEAFF
TRBD1,TRBJ2-2,-,TRBV6-4,TGTGCCAGCAGTGAACAGGGGGGCACCGGGGAGCTGTTTTTT,CASSEQGGTGELFF
-,TRBJ1-1,-,TRBV28,TGTGCCAGCTACTCTCAGGGACTCATGAACACTGAAGCTTTCTTT,CASYSQGLMNTEAFF
-,TRBJ1-1,-,TRBV2,TGTGCCAGCAGCCTCGGTACTGAAGCTTTCTTT,CASSLGTEAFF
-,TRBJ1-2,-,TRBV2,TGTGCCAACTCGACAGAACCATATGGCTACACCTTC,CANSTEPYGYTF